The sequence of this T cell receptor beta chain was determined in a study of blood T cell repertoires in COVID-19. In germline, CDR1 is MGHRA, CDR2 YSYEKL. The CDR3 sequence is 15 residues long. The V end lost 4 bases, the J end lost 2 bases, and 12 bases lay between the germline ends. This clone has only a few counts. This table comes from immunoSEQ multiplex PCR, and its TCRdb copy is limited to in-frame clones, with some not included. The sample contains more than 300,000 clones, more than 90% of which appear only once. The chain joins TRBV4-1 to TRBJ1-5; tentative D call: TRBD1 (5 bases). Material for sequencing was PBMCs or T cells enriched from blood (not recorded which). This clonotype was sampled from a woman aged 25 to 39 who had been exposed to COVID-19. CDR3 sequence reads: CASSPSREGNQPQHF. In nucleotides, the CDR3 is TGCGCCAGCAGCCCATCCAGGGAGGGCAATCAGCCCCAGCATTTT.